A selection of T cell receptor beta chains follows, all from one sample in a study of glioma-infiltrating T cells. TCRdb used MiXCR to reprocess the multiplex PCR reads, holding one entry per CDR3 protein. The sample consists of 100,000 to 150,000 distinct CDR3 sequences, more than 20% of them appearing once. Material: glioma tissue, nonneoplastic brain tissue, or PBMCs (not recorded which). The receptors were sampled from a human donor with low-grade glioma or glioblastoma, undergoing nonglioma brain surgery, or in good health (not recorded which). CDR3s include the opening cysteine and the closing phenylalanine or tryptophan.

V gene	J gene	CDR3 length	CDR3 protein
TRBV15	TRBJ2-3	15	CATSRDRLPTDTQYF
TRBV5-1	TRBJ1-1	13	CASSLKTDTEAFF
TRBV2	TRBJ2-3	14	CDSRILAGTDTQYF
TRBV19	TRBJ2-7	15	CASSTHDGITYEQYF
TRBV29-1	TRBJ2-7	13	CSVSSVIDYEQYF
TRBV28	TRBJ1-6	15	CASSQPSEGYHPLHF
TRBV7-7	TRBJ2-5	13	CASSYREQETQYF
TRBV7-9	TRBJ2-7	15	CESSLDRDTPYEQYF
TRBV6-2/TRBV6-3	TRBJ2-7	15	CASTNSRSRGWEQYF
TRBV9	TRBJ2-3	15	CASSGTGQWTDTQYF
TRBV4-1	TRBJ2-1	20	CASSQPGQRLTSGANNEQFF
TRBV12-3/TRBV12-4	TRBJ2-7	14	CASSPGGGAHEQYF
TRBV6-2/TRBV6-3	TRBJ2-7	13	CASSYSDRYEQYF
TRBV20-1	TRBJ1-2	13	CSANRGGAYGYTF
TRBV12-3/TRBV12-4	TRBJ2-5	15	CASSQGGLPQETQYF
TRBV18	TRBJ1-1	14	CASSPRGVNTEAFF
TRBV15	TRBJ2-1	17	CATSREVLLAVGAEQFF
TRBV2	TRBJ2-1	15	CASTTEGLSYNEQFF
TRBV7-8	TRBJ1-2	15	CASSLGLNRNYGYTF
TRBV7-2	TRBJ2-5	15	CASSLSMGTRETQYF